The 9 T cell receptor beta chains below all came from one sample that was sequenced in a study of blood T cell repertoires in COVID-19 (dated by TCRdb to about 2020). The receptor library was made with the immunoSEQ multiplex PCR assay. TCRdb took over this immuneACCESS table, retaining in-frame rearrangements with V and J assigned. Such tables are incomplete; in checked studies, under half of the missing clones stem from an unresolved V gene, and the remainder is unexplained. This sample lists 150,000 to 190,000 clones; about 81% were detected once. The ten largest account for around 7.7% of the sample. The specimen was PBMCs or T cells enriched from blood (not recorded which). The receptor set was obtained from a man between 50 and 59 years old who had recovered from COVID-19.

This chain uses TRBV3-1 (or the pseudogene TRBV3-2) with TRBJ2-1, with 12 bases matching TRBD2. The germline gives CDR1 LGHDT, CDR2 YNNKEL (reference sequence). V trimming: 0 bases; J trimming: 9 bases; junction bases outside the gene matches: 9. This CDR3 has 17 residues. The CDR3 nucleotides read TGTGCCAGCAGCCAAGAGCCACTAGCGGGGGGCCGCGGTGAGCAGTTCTTC. Amino acid sequence: CASSQEPLAGGRGEQFF.

The CDR3 loop is CASSQDPARRGGYTF. CDR3 coding DNA: TGTGCCAGCAGCCAAGACCCAGCCAGGCGGGGTGGCTACACCTTC. The J gene is TRBJ1-2, the V gene TRBV3-1 (or the pseudogene TRBV3-2); the D is unclear. The CDR3 consists of 15 residues. V lost 0 bases to trimming and J lost 7 bases, with 15 bases between them. The V gene's germline CDR1 is LGHDT and CDR2 YNNKEL (reference sequence).

The chain's CDR3 is CAWSVLAHTGELFF. The CDR3 DNA reads TGTGCCTGGAGTGTACTTGCCCACACCGGGGAGCTGTTTTTT. The chain couples TRBV30 to TRBJ2-2; D unresolved. CDR3 size: 14 residues. CDR1 GTSNPN and CDR2 SVGIG come from the germline V gene (reference sequence). V was trimmed by 0 bases and J by 3 bases, leaving 8 bases between them.

This chain joins TRBV3-1 (or the pseudogene TRBV3-2) and TRBJ2-3; possibly TRBD1 for D (6 bases). CDR1 and CDR2 from the germline V gene are LGHDT and YNNKEL (reference sequence). Trimming took 0 bases from V and 5 from J, leaving 12 bases between them. The CDR3 consists of 15 residues. The CDR3 is CASSQDNLQGDTQYF. CDR3 DNA sequence: TGTGCCAGCAGCCAAGATAACCTACAGGGAGATACGCAGTATTTT.

This rearrangement joins TRBV5-1 to TRBJ2-2, with D perhaps TRBD1 (5 bases). This CDR3 is 17 amino acids long. Trimming stripped 0 bases from V and 0 bases from J, with 12 bases between. Germline V gene data show CDR1 as SGHRS and CDR2 as YFSETQ. CDR3 loop: CASSLGGQTANTGELFF. The CDR3, as DNA: TGCGCCAGCAGCTTGGGTGGGCAGACAGCGAACACCGGGGAGCTGTTTTTT.

The chain is built from TRBV6-1 and TRBJ1-5; TRBD1 aligns across 7 bases. The V and J ends lost 3 bases and 3 bases, in that order; junction bases with no gene match: 14. This CDR3 has 18 amino acids. Germline assignment: CDR1 MNHNS and CDR2 SASEGT. Here the CDR3 reads CASSDPRGTARDNQPQHF. CDR3 sequence (DNA): TGTGCCAGCAGTGATCCCCGGGGGACAGCGCGCGACAATCAGCCCCAGCATTTT.

The chain joins TRBV6-5 to TRBJ1-5, with a weak D call TRBD1 (6 bases). CDR3 size: 14 residues. Looked up from germline, CDR1 is MNHEY and CDR2 is SVGAGI. The V end was cut by 6 bases, the J end by 5 bases, with 14 bases between. This chain's CDR3 is CASSLQGRDQPQHF. DNA of the CDR3: TGTGCCAGCAGCCTACAGGGAAGGGATCAGCCCCAGCATTTT.

The chain employs TRBV2 and TRBJ2-2; 7 positions agree with TRBD1. Trimming at V came to 6 bases and at J to 0 bases, leaving 4 bases not matched to a gene. Germline CDR1 and CDR2: SNHLY and FYNNEI. The CDR3 covers 15 residues. CDR3 amino acids: CASSWDSANTGELFF. In DNA, the CDR3 is TGTGCCAGCAGCTGGGACAGCGCGAACACCGGGGAGCTGTTTTTT.

The V gene is TRBV7-2, the J gene TRBJ2-2; 12 bases match TRBD2. Germline-derived CDR1 and CDR2 are SGHTA and FQGNSA. The CDR3 runs to 18 residues. V was pared by 3 bases and J by 5 bases, with 10 bases of the junction left unmatched. CDR3 in amino acids: CASSFTSGGIVSTGELFF. CDR3 coding DNA: TGTGCCAGCAGCTTTACTAGCGGGGGGATTGTGTCGACCGGGGAGCTGTTTTTT. Using reference TRBV7-2 and TRBJ2-2 for the parts outside the CDR3, the full variable domain is GAGVSQSPSNKVTEKGKDVELRCDPISGHTALYWYRQSLGQGLEFLIYFQGNSAPDKSGLPSDRFSAERTGGSVSTLTIQRTQQEDSAVYLCASSFTSGGIVSTGELFFGEGSRLTVL.